This T cell receptor (beta chain) derives from a study of beta chain features in type 1 diabetes (dated by TCRdb to 2017 to 2018). For the wider study: Patients and healthy donors did not differ in mean age, gender distribution, total cell number or subset yield. A total of 85 million to 140 million sorted cells were examined across all samples, and a strong correlation was observed between cell number per subset and RNA yield. In the study, TCRB repertoires of sorted circulating CD4+ T cell subsets from recently diagnosed type 1 diabetes patients were compared with those of matched healthy donors. Whereas all 30 or so donors provided naive and central memory subsets, regulatory and stem cell-like memory subsets were isolated from just 8 patients and roughly 8 healthy donors.

The germline V gene provides CDR1 KGHSH and CDR2 LQKENI. From the cysteine up to the phenylalanine, the CDR3 has a length of 13 residues. Kept here is only the CDR3 DNA, which spans 39 bases and is read in frame from base 1. Germline trimming amounts to 4 bases on V and 1 base on J, with 1 as the count of junction bases outside the gene matches. The table lists this clone with a few counts. No cognate antigen has been identified for it. The sample holds no much larger clone one base away, and base qualities are not on file. The research as a whole found: Type 1 diabetes patients showed a moderate but significant shortening of TCRB CDR3 length in all four CD4+ subsets. Because cDNA was sequenced instead of genomic DNA, activated cells with high expression could be over-represented, although the groups did not differ in activation or CD3 levels. Only small numbers of individuals were included in the HLA sub-analyses, which left unresolved whether HLA type had any influence on TCRB rearrangement. PCR may preferentially amplify shorter templates, but because patient and control samples were amplified and corrected together, any resulting skew would affect both groups equally. Patients with type 1 diabetes made fewer insertions and deleted more nucleotides at VDJ recombination sites, implying thymic rearrangement abnormalities. Naive, central memory and regulatory TCRB repertoires appeared more similar among patients than among healthy donors.

The High Capacity cDNA Reverse Transcription Kit was used to reverse transcribe all of the isolated RNA, meaning that expressed TCRB transcripts were what got sequenced. Deep immunoSEQ sequencing was applied to naive, central memory and regulatory T cell samples, giving an average of roughly 3.5 million total reads per sample. After sorted cells were lysed in RLT buffer, RNA was extracted with DNase-treated RNeasy Micro or Mini kits, with the choice depending on cell number. Each cell subset was processed separately to prevent cross-contamination, with patient and healthy donor samples processed together. TCRB sequences were amplified from cDNA with the immunoSEQ multiplex PCR, producing 87-bp fragments spanning the CDR3 region. The amplicons were sequenced using the Illumina HiSeq platform. The paper's processing steps were these. PCR bias was computationally corrected using synthetic template baselines, reads within Hamming distance 2 were collapsed, and singletons that could not be merged were discarded. Reads were aligned against IMGT so that V, D and J genes, CDR3 length and insertions or deletions at six rearrangement sites could be assigned. Within each subset, clonotype counts were normalized to sorted cell number, and only after that were true diversity and Gini coefficients computed with the tcR R package. The overlap coefficient, calculated on TCRB nucleotide sequences, was used to quantify repertoire sharing. As a proxy for the pre-selection repertoire, out-of-frame TCRB sequences from naive cells were analyzed. The table was pulled from immuneACCESS by TCRdb, which kept in-frame rearrangements only. Such tables lose some clones; where checked, under half of the loss comes from unresolved V genes, and the rest has no known cause. From that table come the V and J calls and clone size; the DNA was used to work out D and trimming. Within this sample are 300,000 to 450,000 clones, with roughly 21% of them counted one time only. The top ten clonotypes cover under 0.05% of the sample.

From each donor, a single peripheral blood sample of about 120 mL on average was drawn into heparinised tubes. A BD FACSAria II and a panel including CD45RO, CCR7, CD25, CD127, CD95 and CD27 were used to sort naive, central memory, regulatory and stem cell-like memory CD4+ T cells. Purity was above 95% for every sorted population. PBMCs were separated immediately by Lymphoprep density gradient centrifugation and were stained directly, without being cultured. Samples were stained and sorted in pairs, with one healthy donor and one patient per experiment, so that batch effects were minimized. What was sequenced was naive CD4+ T cells from blood. What this sample's cell subset or site label stands for: true naive CD4+ T cells. The TCR comes from a woman aged 18-29 years in good health. The sequence links TRBV18 to TRBJ2-7, and 7 junctional nucleotides match TRBD1. The sequenced DNA is TGTGCCAGCTCACGGGACAGTTCCTACGAGCAGTACTTC. This yields the protein CASSRDSSYEQYF.